This entry concerns a single T cell receptor beta chain. No antigen is known for it. This entry is derived from a study of STAT3 mutations in large granular lymphocyte leukemia. In the study overall: 40% of treated T-LGLL patients showed hematologic response to immunosuppression. The study, taken as a whole, reports: After therapy, about 35% of the 18 patients switched clonotypes, all new clones STAT3 wild type. Every T-cell large granular lymphocyte leukemia patient had at least one immunodominant TCR beta clonotype. In some patients, a small highly pathogenic clone possibly went undetected.

Per germline, CDR1 GTSNPN and CDR2 SVGIG (reference sequence). Trimming left V 0 bases short and J 5 bases short, with 4 bases between. The CDR3 totals 11 residues. The method was immunoSEQ multiplex PCR; TCRdb's version includes in-frame clones alone and lacks a portion of them. This sample carries some 6,000 clones, nearly 90% of them seen once, and the ten largest clones take roughly a sixth. The chain uses TRBV30 and TRBJ2-5; no clear D gene. The sample taken for sequencing was PBMCs. This sequence was found in a human donor with T large granular lymphocyte leukemia. Some clones in this sample may be carry-over from other donors' samples. The CDR3 nucleotides are TGTGCCTGGAGTGTAGGGGAGACCCAGTACTTC. This encodes CAWSVGETQYF. Looking up the rest from reference TRBV30 and TRBJ2-5 gives the full variable domain: SQTIHQWPATLVQPVGSPLSLECTVEGTSNPNLYWYRQAAGRGLQLLFYSVGIGQISSEVPQNLSASRPQDRQFILSSKKLLLSDSGFYLCAWSVGETQYFGPGTRLLVL.